The 19 T cell receptor beta chains below all came from one sample that was sequenced in a study of T cell responses to AZD1222 COVID-19 vaccine. This table comes from immunoSEQ multiplex PCR, and its TCRdb copy is limited to in-frame clones, with some not included. The table lists 140,000 to 150,000 clones, about 90% of them singletons. Source: peripheral blood, taken 28 days after the second AZD1222 dose. Receptors were obtained from an adult who received the AZD1222 COVID-19 vaccine.

This chain links TRBV12-1 with TRBJ2-4; TRBD1 is taken as the D call from the table, unchecked against the DNA. TRBV12-1 corresponds to a pseudogene. The CDR3 runs to 16 residues. CDR3: CASSLGDRLAKNIQYF. The CDR3 nucleotides read TGTGCCAGCAGCTTGGGGGACAGGCTAGCCAAAAACATTCAGTACTTC.

V and J are TRBV15 and TRBJ2-1; TRBD2 aligns across 9 bases. CDR3 size: 16 residues. The V gene's germline CDR1 is LNHNV and CDR2 YYDKDF (reference sequence). After removal of 2 bases from V and 8 bases from J, the junction contained 10 bases not matched to a gene. Written as DNA, the CDR3 is TGTGCCACCAGCAGAAACCTGGGACTAGCTACTCATGAGCAGTTCTTC. Its translation is CATSRNLGLATHEQFF.

This clone was counted once. The gene calls are TRBV28 and TRBJ1-4, with a possible D match to TRBD1 (6 bases). This CDR3 spans 14 amino acids. The V and J ends lost 6 bases and 3 bases respectively, with 11 bases between them. Germline V lookup: CDR1 MDHEN, CDR2 SYDVKM. The CDR3 here is CASSPGQSNEKLFF. The DNA for the CDR3 is TGTGCCAGCAGCCCCGGACAGTCTAATGAAAAACTGTTTTTT.

The V call is TRBV12-3 or TRBV12-4, the J call TRBJ1-1; D is possibly TRBD1 (5 bases). The V gene lost 7 bases and the J gene lost 4 bases, with 13 bases spanning the gap. CDR3 size: 13 residues. CDR3 coding DNA: TGTGCCAGCACGGGGGGTTTCGGCACTGAAGCTTTCTTT. Protein: CASTGGFGTEAFF.

The V gene is TRBV10-2, the J gene TRBJ2-1, with a weak D call TRBD1 (5 bases). The CDR3 covers 13 residues. V was pared by 0 bases and J by 7 bases, with 7 bases between. Per germline, CDR1 WSHSY and CDR2 SAAADI. CDR3 loop: CASSESRANEQFF. The CDR3 coding sequence is TGCGCCAGCAGTGAGTCCAGGGCGAATGAGCAGTTCTTC.

The rearrangement joins TRBV24-1 to TRBJ1-2; D unclear. The CDR3 contains 12 residues. Trimming left V 3 bases short and J 8 bases short, with 9 bases between. Germline CDR1 KGHDR, CDR2 SFDVKD. In DNA form, the CDR3 reads TGTGCCACCAGTGATGGCCCGGGCGGCTACACCTTC. It is translated as CATSDGPGGYTF.

This rearrangement joins TRBV24-1 to TRBJ1-1; unclear D gene. The V end was cut by 5 bases, the J end by 4 bases, with 7 bases between. Germline V gives CDR1 KGHDR, CDR2 SFDVKD. This CDR3 comprises 12 residues. The CDR3 sequence is CATSVGSTEAFF. In DNA, the CDR3 is TGTGCCACCAGTGTAGGAAGCACTGAAGCTTTCTTT.

CDR3 sequence: CASSPGQGANLGGYTF. The CDR3 DNA is TGTGCCAGCAGCCCGGGACAGGGGGCGAACTTAGGAGGCTACACCTTC. The chain uses TRBV6-4 and TRBJ1-2, with 12 bases identical to TRBD1. V trimming: 6 bases; J trimming: 8 bases; junction bases outside the gene matches: 13. The CDR3 covers 16 residues. Germline CDR1 MRHNA, CDR2 SNTAGT.

The CDR3 reads CASSHLGQGADGYTF. The CDR3 DNA is TGTGCCAGCAGCCATTTAGGACAGGGGGCCGATGGCTACACCTTC. J is TRBJ1-2 and V is TRBV3-1 (or the pseudogene TRBV3-2), with 11 bases lining up with TRBD1. Germline CDR1 and CDR2: LGHDT and YNNKEL (reference sequence). The CDR3 extends over 15 amino acids. J gave up 6 bases and V 3 bases, and 6 bases lay outside the gene matches.

This chain uses TRBV30 with TRBJ2-1; TRBD1 agrees at 7 bases. V trimming: 3 bases; J trimming: 4 bases; junction bases outside the gene matches: 15. CDR1 and CDR2 from the germline V gene are GTSNPN and SVGIG (reference sequence). The CDR3 has 17 residues. The CDR3 protein is CAWRWDRRFSAYNEQFF. For the CDR3, the DNA is TGTGCCTGGAGGTGGGACAGAAGGTTTAGCGCGTACAATGAGCAGTTCTTC.

The chain uses TRBV7-9 and TRBJ1-4; perhaps TRBD1 as D (5 bases). CDR1 and CDR2 from the germline V gene are SEHNR and FQNEAQ (reference sequence). The CDR3 contains 14 residues. V was clipped by 6 bases and J by 1 base, with 9 bases between them. This CDR3 reads CASRQQETNEKLFF. Written as DNA, the CDR3 is TGTGCCAGCAGGCAACAGGAAACTAATGAAAAACTGTTTTTT.

This chain joins TRBV5-1 and TRBJ2-2; D may be TRBD2 (5 bases). CDR1 and CDR2 (germline): SGHRS, YFSETQ. The CDR3 is 16 amino acids. Trimming removed 0 bases from V and 1 base from J, with 10 bases in between. The CDR3 loop reads CASSLEATKNTGELFF. CDR3 DNA: TGCGCCAGCAGCTTGGAGGCGACTAAGAACACCGGGGAGCTGTTTTTT.

The chain employs TRBV14 and TRBJ1-5; D unresolved. Per germline, CDR1 SGHDN and CDR2 FVKESK. This CDR3 has 11 residues. The V end lost 5 bases, the J end lost 4 bases, and 3 bases lay between the germline ends. The DNA for the CDR3 is TGTGCCAGCAGCGTAAATCAGCCCCAGCATTTT. Translated: CASSVNQPQHF. Supplemented by reference TRBV14 and TRBJ1-5, the full variable domain reads EAGVTQFPSHSVIEKGQTVTLRCDPISGHDNLYWYRRVMGKEIKFLLHFVKESKQDESGMPNNRFLAERTGGTYSTLKVQPAELEDSGVYFCASSVNQPQHFGDGTRLSIL.

This rearrangement joins TRBV12-3 or TRBV12-4 to TRBJ1-4, with 7 bases that match TRBD1. V dropped 6 bases and J dropped 7; count of bases not matched to a gene: 5. CDR3 length: 13 residues. Written as DNA, the CDR3 is TGTGCCAGCAGCAGGGACAGTAGTGAAAAACTGTTTTTT. Amino acid sequence: CASSRDSSEKLFF.

Only one count was recorded for this clone. The chain joins TRBV28 to TRBJ2-5; the D gene is possibly TRBD2 (5 bases). The germline gives CDR1 MDHEN, CDR2 SYDVKM. Trimming stripped 2 bases from V and 5 bases from J, with 9 bases between. CDR3 length: 13 amino acids. The CDR3 reads CASSLQRGETQYF. The CDR3 bases are TGTGCCAGCAGTTTACAGCGAGGGGAGACCCAGTACTTC.

The DNA of the CDR3 is TGTGCCAGCAGCCTCGGGGGGCGCGACATTCAGTACTTC. This sequence encodes CASSLGGRDIQYF. This chain links TRBV28 with TRBJ2-4, with a tentative D call TRBD2 (7 bases). Germline CDR1 MDHEN, CDR2 SYDVKM. The V and J ends lost 6 bases and 8 bases respectively, with 14 bases between them. The CDR3 runs 13 residues.

The J gene is TRBJ1-3, the V gene TRBV9; weak D call: TRBD1 (6 bases). In germline, CDR1 is SGDLS, CDR2 YYNGEE. V was shortened by 3 bases and J by 0 bases, with 10 bases between the two germline ends. This CDR3 has 15 amino acids. In DNA, the CDR3 is TGTGCCAGCAGCGGCAAGGACAGCTCTGGAAACACCATATATTTT. Its translation is CASSGKDSSGNTIYF.

There are a few counts of this clone. V usage is TRBV19 and J usage is TRBJ2-1; 14 bases map to TRBD2. Trimming took 5 bases from V and 7 from J; bases not matched to a gene: 7. Per germline, CDR1 LNHDA and CDR2 SQIVND (reference sequence). This CDR3 region has 16 residues. The CDR3: CASSSRTSGRYNEQFF. CDR3 in DNA: TGTGCCAGTAGTTCCCGGACTAGCGGGAGGTATAATGAGCAGTTCTTC.

This clone was found once. V is TRBV29-1 and J is TRBJ1-2; D not resolved. This CDR3 comprises 13 residues. In germline, CDR1 is SQVTM, CDR2 ANQGSEA. The V and J ends lost 2 bases and 6 bases respectively, with 13 bases between them. The CDR3, as DNA: TGCAGCGTTGAATTCACCCTTCGGAATGGCTACACCTTC. This sequence encodes CSVEFTLRNGYTF.